This TCR beta chain comes out of a study of cytotoxic CD8 clonotypes in ibrutinib-treated CLL. Assay: immunoSEQ multiplex PCR; the TCRdb copy retains only in-frame clones and omits some. The sample holds fewer than 150,000 clones, 84% seen once. Trimming took off 1 base at V and 9 bases at J, with 16 bases between the two ends. The germline V gene has CDR1 SGHAT and CDR2 FQNNGV. This CDR3 is 16 amino acids long. The chain uses TRBV11-2 and TRBJ1-6; tentative D call: TRBD1 (5 bases). The receptor was isolated from a human donor with chronic lymphocytic leukemia. Specimen: PBMCs, collected after 24 months of ibrutinib treatment. CDR3 sequence (DNA): TGTGCCAGCAGCTTAGGGAGGGGCCTACGTAGTTCACCCCTCCACTTT. It specifies CASSLGRGLRSSPLHF.